Listed below are T cell receptor beta chains from one sample, sequenced in a study of cytomegalovirus exposure and HLA in healthy donors. Repertoires were generated with immunoSEQ multiplex PCR, while TCRdb's copy carries only in-frame clones and drops some. The sample shows some 84,000 clones, under 95% of them seen only once. Input material: PBMCs. Receptor source: a man in his thirties or forties in good health and CMV-seronegative. Both conserved end residues are part of each CDR3. D genes are given only for firm matches. Some rows have no size entry. The others give once, few or many, or a class for an expanded clone.

len,d_gene,v_gene,j_gene,abundance,CDR3nt,CDR3aa
16,NA,TRBV5-5,TRBJ1-1,NA,TGTGCCAGCAGCTTGGCCCGGGGACTGATGAACACTGAAGCTTTCTTT,CASSLARGLMNTEAFF
13,TRBD2,TRBV7-3,TRBJ2-1,NA,TGTGCCAGCAGCTTATCATCCGGGACTAGGAAAGTCTTC,CASSLSSGTRKVF
14,TRBD1,TRBV27,TRBJ1-2,NA,TGTGCCAGCAGTTTATCGGGACAGTACTATGGCTACACCTTC,CASSLSGQYYGYTF
15,TRBD1,TRBV19,TRBJ2-2,NA,TGTGCCAGTAGTATAGACAGGACAGGGTCCGGGGAGCTGTTTTTT,CASSIDRTGSGELFF
14,NA,TRBV19,TRBJ1-1,NA,TGTGCCAGTAGTATAGTTACCGGGATAACTGAAGCTTTCTTT,CASSIVTGITEAFF
16,NA,TRBV15,TRBJ2-3,NA,TGTGCCACCAGCAAAACAGTAGCGAGTATGGCAGATACGCAGTATTTT,CATSKTVASMADTQYF
15,NA,TRBV10-1,TRBJ2-1,NA,TGCGCCAGCAGTGCTCTCGGCAGGGCCGGGAATGAGCAGTTCTTC,CASSALGRAGNEQFF
17,TRBD1,TRBV7-9,TRBJ2-3,NA,TGTGCCAGCAGCTTACCCCGACAGGGGGCGCGGACAGATACGCAGTATTTT,CASSLPRQGARTDTQYF
11,NA,TRBV4-2,TRBJ2-1,NA,TGTGCCAGCAGCCCGGGGGATGAGCAGTTCTTC,CASSPGDEQFF
13,TRBD2,TRBV11-2,TRBJ2-5,NA,TGTGCCAGCAGCGACGGACTAGGCGAGACCCAGTACTTC,CASSDGLGETQYF
15,TRBD2,TRBV6-5,TRBJ2-4,NA,TGTGCCAGCAGTTCCGAACTAGCGGCCAAAAACATTCAGTACTTC,CASSSELAAKNIQYF
15,NA,TRBV7-9,TRBJ1-2,few,TGTGCCAGCAGCTTAGCGGGCACAGACCTTTATGGCTACACCTTC,CASSLAGTDLYGYTF
13,NA,TRBV7-3,TRBJ2-1,few,TGTGCCAGCAGCTTAAATCTTAACTCCGAGCAGTTCTTC,CASSLNLNSEQFF
19,TRBD1,TRBV7-7,TRBJ1-3,NA,TGTGCTAGCAGTTTCCCTCGTGGGGGACAGGGATACACTGGAAACACCATATATTTT,CASSFPRGGQGYTGNTIYF
13,NA,TRBV27,TRBJ1-5,NA,TGTGCCAGCAGTTTTGGGGGGATTCAGCCCCAGCATTTT,CASSFGGIQPQHF
14,TRBD1,TRBV18,TRBJ1-1,NA,TGTGCCAGCTCACCCGGACAGGGGAACACTGAAGCTTTCTTT,CASSPGQGNTEAFF
14,TRBD2,TRBV4-1,TRBJ2-7,NA,TGCGCCAGCAGCCTAGCGGGCCAGGCCTACGAGCAGTACTTC,CASSLAGQAYEQYF
17,TRBD1,TRBV29-1,TRBJ1-1,NA,TGCAGCACCCTGTCAAAACCGGGACAGGGGATTTCCAGTGAAGCTTTCTTT,CSTLSKPGQGISSEAFF